This TCR beta chain came from a study of cytomegalovirus exposure and HLA in healthy donors. Findings and caveats of the study: It was found in a later analysis that first-cohort TCR clusters tended to co-occur in the 120 validation repertoires.

The CDR3 contains 15 residues. Germline assignment: CDR1 SGDLS and CDR2 YYNGEE. V lost 5 bases and J lost 4; bases outside the gene matches: 8. Details on this clone: Antigen unknown.

Clones were sequenced by immunoSEQ multiplex PCR, and TCRdb holds only the in-frame ones, with some missing. The sample shows about 200,000 clones, 80% to 90% of them seen only once. The J gene is TRBJ2-4, the V gene TRBV9, with 8 bases lining up with TRBD2. The source is a woman aged 18-29 years in good health and CMV-seropositive. The sample taken for sequencing was PBMCs. CDR3 in amino acids: CASSGTSGTKNIQYF. CDR3 DNA sequence: TGTGCCAGCAGTGGAACTAGCGGCACTAAAAACATTCAGTACTTC.